This TCR beta chain was recorded in a study of CD8 T cells in ankylosing spondylitis. Regarding the study as a whole: Disease-associated clones were CD8+ and fairly uncommon in peripheral blood. The study identified a TCR beta motif of under ten highly homologous variants that appeared characteristic of ankylosing spondylitis blood. Significantly higher representation of disease-linked clones was reported for matched ankylosing spondylitis synovial fluid.

This CDR3 is built from 16 residues. Germline CDR1 reads KGHSH; CDR2 reads LQKENI. Trimming cost V 2 bases and J 4 bases; bases outside gene matches: 4. Making the TCR beta libraries involved quantitative 5'-RACE with molecular barcodes. TCRdb recomputed calls from the 5' RACE reads with MiXCR, one row per CDR3 protein. The sample holds some 130,000 distinct CDR3 sequences, over 7% seen once. This clonotype turned up a few times. Its antigen is still unknown. The receptor's source is a male donor with ankylosing spondylitis or in good health (not recorded which). Input material: blood, either unsorted or a sorted T cell fraction (not recorded which). This chain links TRBV18 with TRBJ2-2; 10 bases line up with TRBD1. The CDR3 region is CASSPVGQGGTGELFF. As DNA, the CDR3 is TGTGCCAGCTCACCAGTTGGACAGGGGGGCACCGGGGAGCTGTTTTTT.